The clone carrying this T cell receptor (beta chain) was detected only once. The target antigen is unknown. Trimming cost V 1 base and J 4 bases, with 6 bases left between them. Germline lookup yields CDR1 SNHLY and CDR2 FYNNEI. The CDR3 is 13 amino acids. Generated by immunoSEQ multiplex PCR, the TCRdb table keeps only in-frame clones and is missing some. The table includes almost 40,000 clones, nearly 95% detected once. The data originate from a study of graft-versus-host responses after intestinal transplantation. Findings of the study overall: Subjects displaying graft-donor T cell macrochimerism possessed elevated graft-versus-host to host-versus-graft clonal ratios inside allografts.

The chain joins TRBV2 to TRBJ2-3, with unresolved D. This TCR was recovered from a human donor who was the organ donor for an intestinal transplant. The source material was unstimulated CD8+ T cells sorted from spleen or lymph node cells, sampled before transplant. CDR3 bases: TGTGCCAGCAGTGAAGTGATCGCAGATACGCAGTATTTT. Encoded protein: CASSEVIADTQYF. Full variable domain (remainder filled in from reference TRBV2 and TRBJ2-3): EPEVTQTPSHQVTQMGQEVILRCVPISNHLYFYWYRQILGQKVEFLVSFYNNEISEKSEIFDDQFSVERPDGSNFTLKIRSTKLEDSAMYFCASSEVIADTQYFGPGTRLTVL.